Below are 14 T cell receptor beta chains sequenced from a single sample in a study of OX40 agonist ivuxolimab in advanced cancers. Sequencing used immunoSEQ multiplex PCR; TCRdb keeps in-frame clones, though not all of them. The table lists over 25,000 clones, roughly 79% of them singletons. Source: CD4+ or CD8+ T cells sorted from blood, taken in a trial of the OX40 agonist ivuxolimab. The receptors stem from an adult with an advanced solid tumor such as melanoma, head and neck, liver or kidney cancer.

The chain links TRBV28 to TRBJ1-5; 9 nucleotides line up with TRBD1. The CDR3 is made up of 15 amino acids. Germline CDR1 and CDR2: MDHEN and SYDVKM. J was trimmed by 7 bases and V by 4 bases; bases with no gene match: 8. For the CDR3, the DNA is TGTGCCAGCAGTTCCGGGACAGGGCGCTGGCAGCCCCAGCATTTT. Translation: CASSSGTGRWQPQHF.

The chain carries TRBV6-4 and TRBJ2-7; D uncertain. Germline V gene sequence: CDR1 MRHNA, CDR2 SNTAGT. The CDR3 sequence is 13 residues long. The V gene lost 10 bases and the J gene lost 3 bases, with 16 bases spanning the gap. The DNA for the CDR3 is TGTGCCACCAAGGACGGTCCCCTCTACGAGCAGTACTTC. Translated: CATKDGPLYEQYF.

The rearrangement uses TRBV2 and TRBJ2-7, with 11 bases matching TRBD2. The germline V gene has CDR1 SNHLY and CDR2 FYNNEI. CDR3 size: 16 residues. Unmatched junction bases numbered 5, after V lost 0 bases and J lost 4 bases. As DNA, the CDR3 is TGTGCCAGCAGTGAAGCACCGCCTAGCGGGGGGTACGAGCAGTACTTC. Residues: CASSEAPPSGGYEQYF.

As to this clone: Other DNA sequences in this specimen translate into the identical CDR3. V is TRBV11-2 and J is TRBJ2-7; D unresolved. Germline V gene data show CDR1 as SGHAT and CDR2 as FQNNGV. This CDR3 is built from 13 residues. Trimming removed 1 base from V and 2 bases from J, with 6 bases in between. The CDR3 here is CASSLGPTYEQYF. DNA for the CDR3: TGTGCCAGCAGCTTAGGGCCCACCTACGAGCAGTACTTC.

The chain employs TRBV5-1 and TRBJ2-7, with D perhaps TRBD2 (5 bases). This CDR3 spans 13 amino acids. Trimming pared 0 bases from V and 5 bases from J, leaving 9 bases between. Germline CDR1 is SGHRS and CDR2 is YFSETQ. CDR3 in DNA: TGCGCCAGCAGCTTGGCGGGGATCAACGAGCAGTACTTC. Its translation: CASSLAGINEQYF. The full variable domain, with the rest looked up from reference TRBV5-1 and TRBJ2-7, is KAGVTQTPRYLIKTRGQQVTLSCSPISGHRSVSWYQQTPGQGLQFLFEYFSETQRNKGNFPGRFSGRQFSNSRSEMNVSTLELGDSALYLCASSLAGINEQYFGPGTRLTVT.

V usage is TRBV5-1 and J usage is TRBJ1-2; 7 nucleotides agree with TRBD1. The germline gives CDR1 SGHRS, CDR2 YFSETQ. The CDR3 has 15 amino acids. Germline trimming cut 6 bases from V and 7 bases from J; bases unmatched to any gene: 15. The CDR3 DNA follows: TGCGCCAGCAACCCCTACGGTGAGACAGGGAGTGGCTACACCTTC. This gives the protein CASNPYGETGSGYTF.

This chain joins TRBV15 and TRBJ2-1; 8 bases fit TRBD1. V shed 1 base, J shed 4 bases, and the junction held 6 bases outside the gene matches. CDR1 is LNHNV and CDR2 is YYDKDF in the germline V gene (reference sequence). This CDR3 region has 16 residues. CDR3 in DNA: TGTGCCACCAGCAGAGGGTGGCAGGGGGCGTACAATGAGCAGTTCTTC. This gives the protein CATSRGWQGAYNEQFF. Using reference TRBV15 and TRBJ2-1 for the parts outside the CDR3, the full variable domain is DAMVIQNPRYQVTQFGKPVTLSCSQTLNHNVMYWYQQKSSQAPKLLFHYYDKDFNNEADTPDNFQSRRPNTSFCFLDIRSPGLGDTAMYLCATSRGWQGAYNEQFFGPGTRLTVL.

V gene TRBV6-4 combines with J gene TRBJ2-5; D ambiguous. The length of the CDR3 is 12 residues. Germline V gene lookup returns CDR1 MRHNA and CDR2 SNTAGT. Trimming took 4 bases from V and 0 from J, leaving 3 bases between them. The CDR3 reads CASSGHQETQYF. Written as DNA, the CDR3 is TGTGCCAGCAGTGGACACCAAGAGACCCAGTACTTC.

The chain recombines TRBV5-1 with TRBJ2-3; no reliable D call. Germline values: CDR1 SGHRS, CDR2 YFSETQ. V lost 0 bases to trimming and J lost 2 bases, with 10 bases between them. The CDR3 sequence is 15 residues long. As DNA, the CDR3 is TGCGCCAGCAGCTTGGATGCAGCACCCACAGATACGCAGTATTTT. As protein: CASSLDAAPTDTQYF.

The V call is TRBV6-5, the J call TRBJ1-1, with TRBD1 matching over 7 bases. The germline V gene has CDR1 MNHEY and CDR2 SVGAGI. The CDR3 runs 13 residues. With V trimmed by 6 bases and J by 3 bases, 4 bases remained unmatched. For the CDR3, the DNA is TGTGCCAGCAGCCGACAGGGATACACTGAAGCTTTCTTT. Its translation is CASSRQGYTEAFF.

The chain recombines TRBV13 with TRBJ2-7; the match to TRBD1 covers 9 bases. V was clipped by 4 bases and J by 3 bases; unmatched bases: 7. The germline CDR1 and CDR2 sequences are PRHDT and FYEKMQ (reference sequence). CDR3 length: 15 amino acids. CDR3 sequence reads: CASSWTGQGHYEQYF. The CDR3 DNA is TGTGCCAGCAGCTGGACGGGACAGGGTCACTACGAGCAGTACTTC.

In nucleotides, the CDR3 is TGTGCCAGCAGCTTAGGGGGGGATGAAGCTTTCTTT. Its translation is CASSLGGDEAFF. The chain combines TRBV7-8 with TRBJ1-1, with a weak D call TRBD1 (5 bases). Germline assignment: CDR1 SGHVS and CDR2 FQNEAQ. The CDR3 runs to 12 residues. The germline V and J ends were trimmed by 1 base and 7 bases, with 7 bases remaining between them.

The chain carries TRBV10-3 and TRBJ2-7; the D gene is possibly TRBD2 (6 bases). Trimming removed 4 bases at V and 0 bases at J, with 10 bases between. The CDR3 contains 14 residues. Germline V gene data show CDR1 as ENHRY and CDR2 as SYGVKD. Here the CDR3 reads CAISVRETSYEQYF. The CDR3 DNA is TGTGCCATCAGTGTTCGGGAGACCTCCTACGAGCAGTACTTC.

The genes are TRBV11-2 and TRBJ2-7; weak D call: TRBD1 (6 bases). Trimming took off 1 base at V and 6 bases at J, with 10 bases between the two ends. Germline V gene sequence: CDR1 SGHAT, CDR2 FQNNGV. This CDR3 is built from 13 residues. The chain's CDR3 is CASSLGTGSEQYF. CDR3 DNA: TGTGCCAGCAGCTTAGGTACAGGGAGCGAGCAGTACTTC. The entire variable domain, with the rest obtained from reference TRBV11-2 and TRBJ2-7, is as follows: EAGVAQSPRYKIIEKRQSVAFWCNPISGHATLYWYQQILGQGPKLLIQFQNNGVVDDSQLPKDRFSAERLKGVDSTLKIQPAKLEDSAVYLCASSLGTGSEQYFGPGTRLTVT.